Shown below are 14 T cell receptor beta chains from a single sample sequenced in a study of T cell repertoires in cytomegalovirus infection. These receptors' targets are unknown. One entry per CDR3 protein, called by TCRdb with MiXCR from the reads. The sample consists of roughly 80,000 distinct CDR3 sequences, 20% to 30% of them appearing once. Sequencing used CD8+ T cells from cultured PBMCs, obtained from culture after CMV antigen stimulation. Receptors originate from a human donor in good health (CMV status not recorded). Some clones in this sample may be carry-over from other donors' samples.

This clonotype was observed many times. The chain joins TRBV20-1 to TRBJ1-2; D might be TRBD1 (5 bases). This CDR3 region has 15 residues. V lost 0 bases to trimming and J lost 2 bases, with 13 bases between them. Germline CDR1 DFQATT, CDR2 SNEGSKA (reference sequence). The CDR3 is CSARDSDKENYGYTF. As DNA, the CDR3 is TGCAGTGCTAGAGACTCGGACAAGGAGAACTATGGCTACACCTTC.

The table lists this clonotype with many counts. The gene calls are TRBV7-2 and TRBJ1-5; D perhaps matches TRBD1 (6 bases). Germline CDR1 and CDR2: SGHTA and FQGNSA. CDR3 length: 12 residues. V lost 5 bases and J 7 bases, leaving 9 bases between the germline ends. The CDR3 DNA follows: TGTGCCAGCAGCCAGGGGAACCAGCCCCAGCATTTT. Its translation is CASSQGNQPQHF.

CDR3 loop: CSASGAASSYEQYF. The CDR3 DNA follows: TGCAGTGCCAGTGGGGCAGCTAGCTCCTACGAGCAGTACTTC. This chain uses TRBV20-1 with TRBJ2-7, with TRBD1 as a possible D gene (5 bases). The germline V gene encodes CDR1 DFQATT and CDR2 SNEGSKA (reference sequence). The V end lost 6 bases, the J end lost 0 bases, and 15 bases lay between the germline ends. The CDR3 is made up of 14 amino acids.

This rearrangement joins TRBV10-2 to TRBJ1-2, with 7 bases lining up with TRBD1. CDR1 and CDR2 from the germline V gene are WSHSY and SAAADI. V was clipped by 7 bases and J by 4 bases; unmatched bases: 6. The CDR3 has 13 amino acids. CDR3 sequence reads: CASNPGGGYGYTF. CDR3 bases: TGCGCCAGCAATCCAGGGGGTGGCTATGGCTACACCTTC.

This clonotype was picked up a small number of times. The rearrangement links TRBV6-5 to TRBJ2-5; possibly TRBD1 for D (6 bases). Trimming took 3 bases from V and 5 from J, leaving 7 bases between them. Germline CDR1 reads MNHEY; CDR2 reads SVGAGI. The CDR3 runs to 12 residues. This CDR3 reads CASSYGGETQYF. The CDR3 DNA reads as TGTGCCAGCAGTTATGGGGGCGAGACCCAGTACTTC.

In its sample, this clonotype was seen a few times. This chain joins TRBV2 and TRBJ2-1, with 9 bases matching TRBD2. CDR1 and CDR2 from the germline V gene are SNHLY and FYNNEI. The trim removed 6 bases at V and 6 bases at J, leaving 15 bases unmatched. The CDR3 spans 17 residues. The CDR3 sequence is CASSRTGTSITLNEQFF. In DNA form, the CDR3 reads TGTGCCAGCAGCCGAACGGGGACTAGCATCACACTCAATGAGCAGTTCTTC.

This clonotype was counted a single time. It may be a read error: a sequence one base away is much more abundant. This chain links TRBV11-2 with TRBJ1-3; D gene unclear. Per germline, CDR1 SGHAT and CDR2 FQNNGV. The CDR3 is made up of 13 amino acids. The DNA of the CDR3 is TGTGTCAGCAGCCCCAGCACTGGAAACACCATATATTTT. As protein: CVSSPSTGNTIYF.

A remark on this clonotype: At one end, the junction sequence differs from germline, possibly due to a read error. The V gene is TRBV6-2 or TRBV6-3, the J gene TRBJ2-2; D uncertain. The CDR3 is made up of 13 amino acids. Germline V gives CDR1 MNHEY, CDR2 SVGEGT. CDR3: CTSSFGIVGELFF. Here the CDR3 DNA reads TGTACCAGCAGTTTCGGAATAGTCGGGGAGCTGTTTTTT.

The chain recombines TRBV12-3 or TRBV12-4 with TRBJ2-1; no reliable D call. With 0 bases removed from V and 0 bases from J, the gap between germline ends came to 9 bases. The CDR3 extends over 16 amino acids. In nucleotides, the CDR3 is TGTGCCAGCAGTTTAGCACAACAGAGCTCCTACAATGAGCAGTTCTTC. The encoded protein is CASSLAQQSSYNEQFF.

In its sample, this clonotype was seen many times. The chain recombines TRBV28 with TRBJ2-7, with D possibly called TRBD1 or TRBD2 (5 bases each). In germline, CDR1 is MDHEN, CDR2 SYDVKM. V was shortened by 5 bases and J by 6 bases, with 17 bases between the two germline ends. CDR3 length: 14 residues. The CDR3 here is CASSVTPQGREQYF. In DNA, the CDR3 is TGTGCCAGCAGTGTAACGCCTCAGGGACGCGAGCAGTACTTC.

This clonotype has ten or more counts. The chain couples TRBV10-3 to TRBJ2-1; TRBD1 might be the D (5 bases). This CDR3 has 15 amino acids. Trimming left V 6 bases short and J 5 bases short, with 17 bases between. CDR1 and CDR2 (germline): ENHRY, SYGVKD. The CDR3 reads CAIRTASPRDNEQFF. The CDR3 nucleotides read TGTGCCATCAGGACTGCCAGCCCCAGGGACAATGAGCAGTTCTTC.

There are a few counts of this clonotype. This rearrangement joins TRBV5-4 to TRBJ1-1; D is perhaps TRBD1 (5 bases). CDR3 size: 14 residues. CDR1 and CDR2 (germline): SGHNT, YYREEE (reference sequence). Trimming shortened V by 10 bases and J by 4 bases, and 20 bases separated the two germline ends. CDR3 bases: TGTGCCTGTTCGGGAGGCCTGAGGGGCACTGAAGCTTTCTTT. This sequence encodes CACSGGLRGTEAFF.

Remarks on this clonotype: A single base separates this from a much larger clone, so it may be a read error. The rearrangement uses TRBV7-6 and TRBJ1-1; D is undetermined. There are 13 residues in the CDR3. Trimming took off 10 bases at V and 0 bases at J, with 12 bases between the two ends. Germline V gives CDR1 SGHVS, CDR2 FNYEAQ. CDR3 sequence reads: CANKLSMNTEAFF. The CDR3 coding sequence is TGTGCCAACAAGCTCAGCATGAACACTGAAGCTTTCTTT.

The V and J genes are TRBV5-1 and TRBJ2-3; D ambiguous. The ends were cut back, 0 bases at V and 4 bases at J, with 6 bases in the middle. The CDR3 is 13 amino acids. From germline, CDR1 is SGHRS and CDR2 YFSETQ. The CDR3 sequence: CASSLASPDTQYF. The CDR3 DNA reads TGCGCCAGCAGCTTGGCAAGTCCAGATACGCAGTATTTT. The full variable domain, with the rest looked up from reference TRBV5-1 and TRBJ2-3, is KAGVTQTPRYLIKTRGQQVTLSCSPISGHRSVSWYQQTPGQGLQFLFEYFSETQRNKGNFPGRFSGRQFSNSRSEMNVSTLELGDSALYLCASSLASPDTQYFGPGTRLTVL.